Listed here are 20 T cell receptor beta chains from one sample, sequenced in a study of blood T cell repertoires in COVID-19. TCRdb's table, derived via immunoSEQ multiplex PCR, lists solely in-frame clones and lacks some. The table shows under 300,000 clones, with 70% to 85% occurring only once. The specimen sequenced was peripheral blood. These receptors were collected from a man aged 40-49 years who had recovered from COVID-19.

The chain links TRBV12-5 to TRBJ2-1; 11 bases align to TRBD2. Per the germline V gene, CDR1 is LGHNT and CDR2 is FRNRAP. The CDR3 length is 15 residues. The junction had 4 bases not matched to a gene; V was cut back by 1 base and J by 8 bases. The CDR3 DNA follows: TGTGCTAGTGGTTTGGGAGGACTAGCGGGCCATGAGCAGTTCTTC. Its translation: CASGLGGLAGHEQFF.

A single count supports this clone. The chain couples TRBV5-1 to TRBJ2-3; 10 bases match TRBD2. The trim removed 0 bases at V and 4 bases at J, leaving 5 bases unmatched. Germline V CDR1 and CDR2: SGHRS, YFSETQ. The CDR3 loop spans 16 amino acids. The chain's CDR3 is CASSLEPSGGSDTQYF. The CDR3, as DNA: TGCGCCAGCAGCTTGGAGCCTAGCGGGGGTTCAGATACGCAGTATTTT. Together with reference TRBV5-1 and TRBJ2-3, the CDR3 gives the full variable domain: KAGVTQTPRYLIKTRGQQVTLSCSPISGHRSVSWYQQTPGQGLQFLFEYFSETQRNKGNFPGRFSGRQFSNSRSEMNVSTLELGDSALYLCASSLEPSGGSDTQYFGPGTRLTVL.

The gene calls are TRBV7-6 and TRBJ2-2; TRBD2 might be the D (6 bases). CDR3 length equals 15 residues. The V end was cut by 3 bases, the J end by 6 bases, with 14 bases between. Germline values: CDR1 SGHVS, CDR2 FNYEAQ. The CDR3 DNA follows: TGTGCCAGCAGCTTGGGGCAGCGGGTCGCCGGGGAGCTGTTTTTT. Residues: CASSLGQRVAGELFF.

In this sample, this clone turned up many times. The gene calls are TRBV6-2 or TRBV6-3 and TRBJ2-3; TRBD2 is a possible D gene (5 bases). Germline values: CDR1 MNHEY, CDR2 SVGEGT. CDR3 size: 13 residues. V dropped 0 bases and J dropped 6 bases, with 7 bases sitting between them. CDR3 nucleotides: TGTGCCAGCAGTTACTCAGAGCGGGATACGCAGTATTTT. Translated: CASSYSERDTQYF.

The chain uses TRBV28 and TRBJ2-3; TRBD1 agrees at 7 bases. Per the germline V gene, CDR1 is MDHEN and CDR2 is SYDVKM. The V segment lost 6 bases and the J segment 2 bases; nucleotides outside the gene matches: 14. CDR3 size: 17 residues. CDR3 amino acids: CASSPTTGDIDTDTQYF. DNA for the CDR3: TGTGCCAGCAGCCCTACTACAGGGGATATTGACACAGATACGCAGTATTTT.

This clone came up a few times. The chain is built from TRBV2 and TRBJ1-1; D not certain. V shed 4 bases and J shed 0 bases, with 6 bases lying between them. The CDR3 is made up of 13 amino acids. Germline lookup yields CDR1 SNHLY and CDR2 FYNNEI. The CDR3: CASSVEMNTEAFF. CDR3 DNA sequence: TGTGCCAGCAGTGTAGAGATGAACACTGAAGCTTTCTTT.

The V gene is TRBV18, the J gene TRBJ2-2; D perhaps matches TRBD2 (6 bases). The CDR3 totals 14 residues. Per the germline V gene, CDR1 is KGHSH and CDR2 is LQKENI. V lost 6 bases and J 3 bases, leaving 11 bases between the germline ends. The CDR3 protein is CASSPGLHTGELFF. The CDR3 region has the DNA TGTGCCAGCTCCCCGGGACTTCACACCGGGGAGCTGTTTTTT.

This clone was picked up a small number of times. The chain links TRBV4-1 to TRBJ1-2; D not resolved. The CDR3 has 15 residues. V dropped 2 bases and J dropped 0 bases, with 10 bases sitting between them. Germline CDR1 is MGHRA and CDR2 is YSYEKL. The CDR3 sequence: CASSQSPSSNYGYTF. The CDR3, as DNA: TGCGCCAGCAGCCAAAGTCCCAGTTCTAACTATGGCTACACCTTC.

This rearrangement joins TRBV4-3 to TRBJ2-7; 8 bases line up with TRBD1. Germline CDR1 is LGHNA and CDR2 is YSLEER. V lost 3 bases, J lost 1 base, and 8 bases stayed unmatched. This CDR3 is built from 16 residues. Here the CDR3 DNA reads TGCGCCAGCAGCCATATGACAGGGGAAGGGTCCTACGAGCAGTACTTC. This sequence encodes CASSHMTGEGSYEQYF.

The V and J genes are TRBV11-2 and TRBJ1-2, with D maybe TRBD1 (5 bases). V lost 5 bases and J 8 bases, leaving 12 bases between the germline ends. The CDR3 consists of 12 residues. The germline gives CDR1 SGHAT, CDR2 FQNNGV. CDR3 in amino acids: CASSAQGGGYTF. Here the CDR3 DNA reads TGTGCCAGCAGCGCGCAGGGCGGCGGCTACACCTTC.

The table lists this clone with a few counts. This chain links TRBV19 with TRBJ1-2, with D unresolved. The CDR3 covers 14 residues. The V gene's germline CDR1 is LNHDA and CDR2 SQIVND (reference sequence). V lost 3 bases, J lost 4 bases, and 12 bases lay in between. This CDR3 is CASSMRELSYGYTF. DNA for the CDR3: TGTGCCAGTAGTATGAGGGAGTTGAGCTATGGCTACACCTTC.

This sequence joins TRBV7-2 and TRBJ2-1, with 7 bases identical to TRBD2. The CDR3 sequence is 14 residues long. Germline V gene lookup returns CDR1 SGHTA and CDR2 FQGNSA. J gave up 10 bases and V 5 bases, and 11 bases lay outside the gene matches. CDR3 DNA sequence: TGTGCCAGCAGCACGGGACTAACCGCTGGGGAGCAGTTCTTC. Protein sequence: CASSTGLTAGEQFF.

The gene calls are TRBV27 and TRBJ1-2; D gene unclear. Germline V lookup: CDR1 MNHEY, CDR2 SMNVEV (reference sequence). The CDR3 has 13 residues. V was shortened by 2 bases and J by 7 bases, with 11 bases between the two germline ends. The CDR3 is CASSLLGLGGYTF. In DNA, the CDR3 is TGTGCCAGCAGTTTACTGGGTCTAGGTGGCTACACCTTC.

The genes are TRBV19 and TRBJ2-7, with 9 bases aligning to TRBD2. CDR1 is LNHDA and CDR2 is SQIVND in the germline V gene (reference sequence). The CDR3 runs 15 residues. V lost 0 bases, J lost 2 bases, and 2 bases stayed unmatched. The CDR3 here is CASSIDPSGAYEQYF. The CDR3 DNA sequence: TGTGCCAGTAGTATAGATCCTAGCGGGGCCTACGAGCAGTACTTC.

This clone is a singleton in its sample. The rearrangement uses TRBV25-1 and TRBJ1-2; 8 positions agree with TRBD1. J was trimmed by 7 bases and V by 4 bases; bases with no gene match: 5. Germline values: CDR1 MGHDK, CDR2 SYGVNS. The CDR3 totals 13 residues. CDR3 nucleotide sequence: TGTGCCAGCAGTGGCCGGGACAGGAGTGGCTACACCTTC. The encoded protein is CASSGRDRSGYTF.

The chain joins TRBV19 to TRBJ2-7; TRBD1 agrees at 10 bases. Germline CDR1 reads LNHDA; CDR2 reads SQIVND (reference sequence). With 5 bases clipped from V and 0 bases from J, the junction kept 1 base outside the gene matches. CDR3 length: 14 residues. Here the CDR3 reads CASSWDRGSYEQYF. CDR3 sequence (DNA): TGTGCCAGTAGTTGGGACAGGGGCTCCTACGAGCAGTACTTC.

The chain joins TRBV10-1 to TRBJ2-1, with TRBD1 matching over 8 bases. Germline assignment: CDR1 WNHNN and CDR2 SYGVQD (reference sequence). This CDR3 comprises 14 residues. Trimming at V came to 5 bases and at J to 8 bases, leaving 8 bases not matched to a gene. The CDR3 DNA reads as TGCGCCAGCAGTTCCGACAGGGGAAGAGATGAGCAGTTCTTC. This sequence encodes CASSSDRGRDEQFF.

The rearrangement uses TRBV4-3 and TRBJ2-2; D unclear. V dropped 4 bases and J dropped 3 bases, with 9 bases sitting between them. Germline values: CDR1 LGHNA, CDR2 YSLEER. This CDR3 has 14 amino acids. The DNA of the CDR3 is TGCGCCAGCAGCCCAGATGGCCACACCGGGGAGCTGTTTTTT. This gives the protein CASSPDGHTGELFF.

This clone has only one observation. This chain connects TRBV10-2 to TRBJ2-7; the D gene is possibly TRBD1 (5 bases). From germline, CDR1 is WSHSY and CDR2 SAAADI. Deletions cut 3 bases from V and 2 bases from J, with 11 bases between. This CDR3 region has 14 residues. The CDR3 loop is CASSDQGRPYEQYF. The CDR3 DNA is TGCGCCAGCAGTGACCAGGGTCGCCCCTACGAGCAGTACTTC.

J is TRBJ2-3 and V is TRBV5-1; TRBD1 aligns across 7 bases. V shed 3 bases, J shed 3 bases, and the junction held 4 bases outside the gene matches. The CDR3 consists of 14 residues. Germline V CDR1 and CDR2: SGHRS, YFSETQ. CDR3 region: CASSSSTGTDTQYF. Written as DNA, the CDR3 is TGCGCCAGCAGCTCTTCGACAGGGACAGATACGCAGTATTTT.